The rows below give T cell receptor beta chains drawn from one sample of a study of blood T cell repertoires in COVID-19. Method: immunoSEQ multiplex PCR; TCRdb's copy keeps in-frame clones and lacks some. The sample has approximately 160,000 clones, around four fifths seen once. Sequenced: peripheral blood. The receptor set was obtained from a woman aged 80 or over with acute or convalescent COVID-19. Both conserved end residues are part of each CDR3. The order of the fields is clone size, J gene, CDR3 length, V gene, D gene, CDR3 DNA, CDR3 protein. D genes are given only for firm matches. Clone size appears in some rows only: once, few, many, or a class for an expanded clone.

clone size: -; J gene: TRBJ2-4; CDR3 length: 13; V gene: TRBV14; D gene: -; CDR3 DNA: TGTGCCAGCAGCCAACAAGGGGGAAACATTCAGTACTTC; CDR3 protein: CASSQQGGNIQYF
clone size: -; J gene: TRBJ2-7; CDR3 length: 15; V gene: TRBV3-1/TRBV3-2; D gene: TRBD2; CDR3 DNA: TGTGCCAGCAGCCCTCGGGACTACCTGACCTACGAGCAGTACTTC; CDR3 protein: CASSPRDYLTYEQYF
clone size: -; J gene: TRBJ1-4; CDR3 length: 15; V gene: TRBV19; D gene: -; CDR3 DNA: TGTGCCAGTACCTTCCAGGGGCTCACTAATGAAAAACTGTTTTTT; CDR3 protein: CASTFQGLTNEKLFF
clone size: -; J gene: TRBJ2-1; CDR3 length: 11; V gene: TRBV20-1; D gene: -; CDR3 DNA: TGCAGTGCTAGACTCTACAATGAGCAGTTCTTC; CDR3 protein: CSARLYNEQFF
clone size: once; J gene: TRBJ1-1; CDR3 length: 13; V gene: TRBV29-1; D gene: -; CDR3 DNA: TGCAGCGTTGTAGGGGTTCCGAACACTGAAGCTTTCTTT; CDR3 protein: CSVVGVPNTEAFF
clone size: -; J gene: TRBJ2-3; CDR3 length: 16; V gene: TRBV3-1/TRBV3-2; D gene: -; CDR3 DNA: TGTGCCAGCAGCCAAACGATGGCTAGTTTTACAGATACGCAGTATTTT; CDR3 protein: CASSQTMASFTDTQYF
clone size: -; J gene: TRBJ1-4; CDR3 length: 12; V gene: TRBV19; D gene: -; CDR3 DNA: TGTGCCAGTAGCATACAGGAAGAAAAACTGTTTTTT; CDR3 protein: CASSIQEEKLFF
clone size: -; J gene: TRBJ1-5; CDR3 length: 15; V gene: TRBV6-5; D gene: TRBD1; CDR3 DNA: TGTGCCAGCACAGGGACAGTTTATAGCAATCAGCCCCAGCATTTT; CDR3 protein: CASTGTVYSNQPQHF
clone size: -; J gene: TRBJ1-1; CDR3 length: 14; V gene: TRBV5-1; D gene: -; CDR3 DNA: TGCGCCAGCAGCTTGGATTTCAGGGGCACTGAAGCTTTCTTT; CDR3 protein: CASSLDFRGTEAFF
clone size: few; J gene: TRBJ2-5; CDR3 length: 12; V gene: TRBV6-5; D gene: TRBD1; CDR3 DNA: TGTGCCAGCGGGACAGGGGGAGAGACCCAGTACTTC; CDR3 protein: CASGTGGETQYF
clone size: -; J gene: TRBJ1-5; CDR3 length: 18; V gene: TRBV30; D gene: TRBD1; CDR3 DNA: TGTGCCTGGAGCTTTAGGACAGGGATGAGACTAAGCAATCAGCCCCAGCATTTT; CDR3 protein: CAWSFRTGMRLSNQPQHF
clone size: -; J gene: TRBJ1-6; CDR3 length: 15; V gene: TRBV28; D gene: TRBD1; CDR3 DNA: TGTGCCAGCAGTTTTCCCGACAGGGGGCGATCACCCCTCCACTTT; CDR3 protein: CASSFPDRGRSPLHF
clone size: few; J gene: TRBJ2-7; CDR3 length: 15; V gene: TRBV9; D gene: -; CDR3 DNA: TGTGCCAGCAGCGTAGATCTACAGCTATTCTACGAGCAGTACTTC; CDR3 protein: CASSVDLQLFYEQYF
clone size: few; J gene: TRBJ1-2; CDR3 length: 18; V gene: TRBV23-1; D gene: -; CDR3 DNA: TGCGCCAGCAGTCGCCGAGGTACAGCTTCATTTACCAGGGGTGGCTACACCTTC; CDR3 protein: CASSRRGTASFTRGGYTF
clone size: -; J gene: TRBJ2-6; CDR3 length: 17; V gene: TRBV21-1; D gene: -; CDR3 DNA: TGTGCCAGCAACTCTGGGACAGGGGTATCTGGGGCCAACGTCCTGACTTTC; CDR3 protein: CASNSGTGVSGANVLTF
clone size: -; J gene: TRBJ1-6; CDR3 length: 16; V gene: TRBV18; D gene: -; CDR3 DNA: TGTGCCAGCTCCCCGGGCCCTCGGGGGAATAATTCACCCCTCCACTTT; CDR3 protein: CASSPGPRGNNSPLHF
clone size: -; J gene: TRBJ2-3; CDR3 length: 15; V gene: TRBV5-4; D gene: TRBD2; CDR3 DNA: TGTGCCAGCAGCTTGGGTAGCGGGGGCACAGATACGCAGTATTTT; CDR3 protein: CASSLGSGGTDTQYF
clone size: -; J gene: TRBJ1-5; CDR3 length: 13; V gene: TRBV29-1; D gene: TRBD1; CDR3 DNA: TGCAGCGTTAAACAGGGGCACAATCAGCCCCAGCATTTT; CDR3 protein: CSVKQGHNQPQHF
clone size: once; J gene: TRBJ1-6; CDR3 length: 16; V gene: TRBV19; D gene: TRBD1; CDR3 DNA: TGTGCCAGTAGTCAACAGGGGGGGTCCGATAATTCACCCCTCCACTTT; CDR3 protein: CASSQQGGSDNSPLHF
clone size: -; J gene: TRBJ1-5; CDR3 length: 17; V gene: TRBV24-1; D gene: -; CDR3 DNA: TGTGCCACCAGTGATTTTGGGAGGGTGTGTTGCAATCAGCCCCAGCATTTT; CDR3 protein: CATSDFGRVCCNQPQHF
clone size: once; J gene: TRBJ2-7; CDR3 length: 14; V gene: TRBV15; D gene: -; CDR3 DNA: TGTGCCACCAGCAGAGACCCAGGGGTATACGAGCAGTACTTC; CDR3 protein: CATSRDPGVYEQYF
clone size: -; J gene: TRBJ2-7; CDR3 length: 13; V gene: TRBV2; D gene: TRBD1; CDR3 DNA: TGTGCCAGTGCCAGGGGGCTGACCTACGAGCAGTACTTC; CDR3 protein: CASARGLTYEQYF
clone size: -; J gene: TRBJ2-7; CDR3 length: 14; V gene: TRBV6-5; D gene: TRBD2; CDR3 DNA: TGTGCCAGCGGCGGGGCTAGCGGGAGCTACGAGCAGTACTTC; CDR3 protein: CASGGASGSYEQYF
clone size: -; J gene: TRBJ1-5; CDR3 length: 13; V gene: TRBV28; D gene: TRBD1; CDR3 DNA: TGTGCCAGCAGCACAGGGGTGGTGCAGCCCCAGCATTTT; CDR3 protein: CASSTGVVQPQHF
clone size: -; J gene: TRBJ2-7; CDR3 length: 13; V gene: TRBV19; D gene: TRBD2; CDR3 DNA: TGTGCCAGTAGGGCTAGCGGTATTTACGAGCAGTACTTC; CDR3 protein: CASRASGIYEQYF
clone size: -; J gene: TRBJ1-5; CDR3 length: 15; V gene: TRBV5-5; D gene: -; CDR3 DNA: TGTGCCAGCAGCTTGGGGGGCAGCCTCCGACAGCCCCAGCATTTT; CDR3 protein: CASSLGGSLRQPQHF
clone size: -; J gene: TRBJ2-1; CDR3 length: 15; V gene: TRBV6-1; D gene: TRBD1; CDR3 DNA: TGTGCCAGCAGAGAAGGACAGGGTATTTACAATGAGCAGTTCTTC; CDR3 protein: CASREGQGIYNEQFF
clone size: -; J gene: TRBJ2-7; CDR3 length: 14; V gene: TRBV5-8; D gene: -; CDR3 DNA: TGTGCCAGCAGCTTTCCCAGGGCTCCCTACGAGCAGTACTTC; CDR3 protein: CASSFPRAPYEQYF
clone size: -; J gene: TRBJ2-1; CDR3 length: 17; V gene: TRBV7-9; D gene: TRBD2; CDR3 DNA: TGTGCCAGCAGCCCCCGCCTGACAGCGGGGGATTACAATGAGCAGTTCTTC; CDR3 protein: CASSPRLTAGDYNEQFF
clone size: -; J gene: TRBJ1-5; CDR3 length: 13; V gene: TRBV30; D gene: -; CDR3 DNA: TGTGCCTGGAGTGTTCTTAGCAATCAGCCCCAGCATTTT; CDR3 protein: CAWSVLSNQPQHF
clone size: -; J gene: TRBJ2-7; CDR3 length: 14; V gene: TRBV10-3; D gene: -; CDR3 DNA: TGTGCCATCAGTGACTCGGTGCAGGGGACCGAGCAGTACTTC; CDR3 protein: CAISDSVQGTEQYF
clone size: -; J gene: TRBJ1-2; CDR3 length: 16; V gene: TRBV7-2; D gene: -; CDR3 DNA: TGTGCCAGCAGCTTAGCAAGGGGAAGGGTCTTAAGTGGCTACACCTTC; CDR3 protein: CASSLARGRVLSGYTF
clone size: -; J gene: TRBJ2-1; CDR3 length: 15; V gene: TRBV9; D gene: TRBD2; CDR3 DNA: TGTGCCAGCAGCCAGACTAGCGGAGACTACAATGAGCAGTTCTTC; CDR3 protein: CASSQTSGDYNEQFF
clone size: -; J gene: TRBJ2-5; CDR3 length: 13; V gene: TRBV11-1; D gene: TRBD1; CDR3 DNA: TGTGCCAGTCAGCGGACAGGGCAAGAGACCCAGTACTTC; CDR3 protein: CASQRTGQETQYF
clone size: few; J gene: TRBJ1-2; CDR3 length: 13; V gene: TRBV28; D gene: -; CDR3 DNA: TGTGCCGCAGGTCGGGGGGCGGGCTATGGCTACACCTTC; CDR3 protein: CAAGRGAGYGYTF
clone size: -; J gene: TRBJ2-7; CDR3 length: 13; V gene: TRBV10-3; D gene: -; CDR3 DNA: TGTGCCATCAGTGATGGGCCCCCCTACGAGCAGTACTTC; CDR3 protein: CAISDGPPYEQYF
clone size: -; J gene: TRBJ2-1; CDR3 length: 13; V gene: TRBV7-2; D gene: TRBD2; CDR3 DNA: TGTGCCAGCAGCCTAAACTCGGGGGGGCAGCGGTTCTTC; CDR3 protein: CASSLNSGGQRFF
clone size: -; J gene: TRBJ1-2; CDR3 length: 12; V gene: TRBV2; D gene: -; CDR3 DNA: TGTGCCAGTGGCGGGGGGCCCTATGGCTACACCTTC; CDR3 protein: CASGGGPYGYTF
clone size: -; J gene: TRBJ2-5; CDR3 length: 15; V gene: TRBV4-1; D gene: TRBD2; CDR3 DNA: TGCGCCAGCAGTCGGGGTAGCGGGGCCCAAGAGACCCAGTACTTC; CDR3 protein: CASSRGSGAQETQYF
clone size: -; J gene: TRBJ2-1; CDR3 length: 18; V gene: TRBV9; D gene: TRBD1; CDR3 DNA: TGTGCCAGCAGCGTATATGATACGACAGGGATTTCCTACAATGAGCAGTTCTTC; CDR3 protein: CASSVYDTTGISYNEQFF
clone size: -; J gene: TRBJ1-5; CDR3 length: 14; V gene: TRBV6-4; D gene: TRBD1; CDR3 DNA: TGTGCCAGCAGTGACTCAGAAGGACAGGGTCCCCAGCATTTT; CDR3 protein: CASSDSEGQGPQHF
clone size: -; J gene: TRBJ2-7; CDR3 length: 15; V gene: TRBV4-3; D gene: TRBD1; CDR3 DNA: TGCGCCAGCAGCCAAGATCAGGGGACAGTGTACGAGCAGTACTTC; CDR3 protein: CASSQDQGTVYEQYF
clone size: -; J gene: TRBJ2-4; CDR3 length: 16; V gene: TRBV28; D gene: TRBD1; CDR3 DNA: TGTGCCAGCAGTTTAGTTTCAGGGGGCGCAGTTCGAATTCAGTACTTC; CDR3 protein: CASSLVSGGAVRIQYF
clone size: -; J gene: TRBJ1-1; CDR3 length: 14; V gene: TRBV3-1/TRBV3-2; D gene: TRBD1; CDR3 DNA: TGTGCCAGCAGCCAAGGACAGGGGGATACTGAAGCTTTCTTT; CDR3 protein: CASSQGQGDTEAFF
clone size: once; J gene: TRBJ1-1; CDR3 length: 11; V gene: TRBV30; D gene: -; CDR3 DNA: TGTGCCTGGTCAGGTTACACTGAAGCTTTCTTT; CDR3 protein: CAWSGYTEAFF
clone size: -; J gene: TRBJ2-1; CDR3 length: 17; V gene: TRBV13; D gene: TRBD2; CDR3 DNA: TGTGCCAGCACCAGATTCTTCGGGCTAGCGGACTACAATGAGCAGTTCTTC; CDR3 protein: CASTRFFGLADYNEQFF
clone size: -; J gene: TRBJ2-1; CDR3 length: 16; V gene: TRBV6-2/TRBV6-3; D gene: TRBD2; CDR3 DNA: TGTGCCAGCAGTTACCCCCTAGCGGGGGGGATAGATGAGCAGTTCTTC; CDR3 protein: CASSYPLAGGIDEQFF